This TCR beta chain was identified in a study of T cell responses to AZD1222 COVID-19 vaccine. Study-level findings and limits: The donor cohort was predominantly white British with a female majority, and clonal diversity may have been underestimated.

CDR3 length: 14 residues. Germline V lookup: CDR1 SGHTA, CDR2 FQGNSA. Trimming pared 1 base from V and 3 bases from J, leaving 10 bases between. Worth noting for this clone: The antigen is unknown.

Profiling relied on immunoSEQ multiplex PCR, and the TCRdb table lists in-frame clones only, not all of them. The sample has 150,000 to 200,000 clones, 90% to 95% seen once. The source is an adult in good health. This chain connects TRBV7-2 to TRBJ2-7; D is uncertain. Specimen: peripheral blood, collected on day 0 of MenACWY control vaccination. The CDR3 DNA reads as TGTGCCAGCAGCTTAGGTACGGGTTACTACGAGCAGTACTTC. Translated, it gives CASSLGTGYYEQYF.